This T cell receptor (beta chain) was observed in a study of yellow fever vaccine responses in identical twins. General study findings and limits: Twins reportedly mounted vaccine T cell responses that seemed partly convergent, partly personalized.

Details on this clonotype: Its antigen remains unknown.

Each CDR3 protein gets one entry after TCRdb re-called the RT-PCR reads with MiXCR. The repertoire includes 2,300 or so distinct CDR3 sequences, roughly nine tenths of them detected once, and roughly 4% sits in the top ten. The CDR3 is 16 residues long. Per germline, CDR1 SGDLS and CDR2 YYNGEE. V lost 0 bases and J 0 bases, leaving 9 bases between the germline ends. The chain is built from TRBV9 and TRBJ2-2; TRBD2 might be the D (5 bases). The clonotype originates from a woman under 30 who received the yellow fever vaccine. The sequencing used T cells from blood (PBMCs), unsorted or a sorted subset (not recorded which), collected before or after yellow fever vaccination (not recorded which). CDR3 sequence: CASSVGGRSNTGELFF. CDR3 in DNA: TGTGCCAGCAGCGTAGGTGGGAGATCGAACACCGGGGAGCTGTTTTTT.